This T cell receptor (beta chain) was captured by sequencing in a study of yellow fever vaccine responses in identical twins (dated by TCRdb to 2016 to 2019). A note on the overall study: In the study, vaccine-responding T cell clones were precisely tracked in identical twins.

To note about this clonotype: The antigen it binds to is not known. No much larger clonotype is one base removed from it; base qualities were not supplied.

The library was produced with RT-PCR. Sequenced using an Illumina HiSeq 2500. TCRdb took the public reads, trimmed them with fastp at Q25, ran MiXCR for clone calling and kept in-frame beta chains. A single entry per CDR3 protein holds the most common genes and DNA from its merged rows. The sample yields 7,500 to 10,000 distinct CDR3 sequences; roughly 83% were counted once. The ten largest clonotypes hold approximately 2% of the sample. The research as a whole found: According to the authors, in identical twins the way T cells responded to vaccination appeared partly convergent and partly personalized.

The germline V and J ends show losses of 9 bases and 7 bases respectively, and no gene match explains 5 bases of the junction. The CDR3 measures 13 amino acids from cysteine to phenylalanine. Of all the DNA, just the CDR3 is kept, 39 bases in frame from base 1. From the germline V gene, CDR1 is SNHLY and CDR2 is FYNNEI. This sample comprised T cells from blood (PBMCs), unsorted or a sorted subset (not recorded which), obtained before or after yellow fever vaccination (not recorded which). The rearrangement joined TRBV2 to TRBJ1-6; 8 bases in the middle match TRBD1. This receptor was identified in a woman aged 18-30 years who received the yellow fever vaccine. Donor details come from another sample of the same person, matched by shared clones. The CDR3 protein is CARADRENSPLHF. At the DNA level, the sequence is TGTGCCAGAGCGGACAGGGAAAATTCACCCCTCCACTTT.